Sequencing of this T cell receptor beta chain was carried out in a study of siplizumab effects on memory and regulatory T cells (dated by TCRdb to the late 2010s). In terms of the full investigation: The study looked at the effect of siplizumab, an anti-CD2 antibody, on alloreactive T-cell subsets in allogeneic mixed lymphocyte reactions made from human PBMCs.

Sorted unstimulated T cells and proliferating T cells recovered from mixed lymphocyte reactions underwent TCRbeta CDR3 sequencing. Fresh whole blood from some ten HLA-typed healthy donors was used as the source from which PBMCs were isolated. To map where alloreactive clones came from, CD4+ non-regulatory T cells in the unstimulated state were FACS-sorted. For this clone: The clone's antigen remains unknown. Within one base of it there is no much larger clone, and no base qualities were kept.

Here V drops 3 bases and J drops 1 base, and the junction holds 6 bases not matched to any gene. The CDR1 and CDR2 encoded by the germline V gene are SGHRS and YFSETQ. From the cysteine through the phenylalanine, the CDR3 covers 16 amino acids. Only CDR3 DNA is held: 48 bases, read in frame from base 1. The full study reports these points: Whether proliferating Tregs from siplizumab cultures actually had suppressive function was not functionally confirmed. Because sequences at frequencies below about 10^-5 were poorly captured, only a minor fraction of alloreactive clones could be mapped back to unstimulated subsets. Compared with memory T cells, unstimulated naive T cells appeared more diverse, and naive cells seemed to make a substantial contribution to the alloresponse. The cumulative frequency of alloreactive sequences traceable to unstimulated CD4+ memory T cells was significantly reduced by siplizumab. Of the alloreactive CD4+ clones that could be mapped, the Treg-derived share averaged roughly 69% with siplizumab compared with approximately 25% in control reactions. A naive or memory phenotype could not be assigned to roughly 75-97% of proliferating CD4+ or CD8+ clones.

The library came from the immunoSEQ multiplex PCR assay. Each sample had 85,000 to 100,000 TCR templates assayed by the deep sequencing platform. Genomic DNA extracted from sorted T cells was the material used for TCRbeta CDR3 sequencing. The study's processing was this. The R programming language was used for clonal analysis of the TCRbeta CDR3 data. Alloreactive CD4+ and CD8+ clones were identified by comparing unstimulated samples to CFSE-low samples taken after the reaction. By matching sequences to the repertoires of sorted unstimulated Treg and non-Treg cells, each alloreactive CD4+ clone was assigned a regulatory or non-regulatory origin. The table comes from immuneACCESS by way of TCRdb, which keeps in-frame sequences with V and J called. Part of the clones is missing from these tables; in studies checked, under half for an unresolved V gene and the rest for unknown reasons. That table supplies the V and J calls and clone size; D and trimming were determined from the DNA. The sample data list about 87,000 clones, and about 93% of these were observed just once. Roughly 0.29% of the sample is taken by the ten largest.

The source is a human donor in good health. The sequenced material came from non-Treg CD4+ T cells sorted from blood. In light of the paper, this sample's cell subset or site label describes: FACS-sorted unstimulated CD4+ non-regulatory T cells. The chain was built from TRBV5-1 and TRBJ2-2; 7 bases in between match TRBD1. The DNA is as follows: TGCGCCAGCAGCTCGATTAGGACAGGGAACACCGGGGAGCTGTTTTTT. This yields the protein CASSSIRTGNTGELFF.